This T cell receptor (beta chain) comes out of a study of CD8+ T cells in alopecia areata. Looking at the study overall: Oral tofacitinib, 5 to 10 mg twice daily, was given in an open-label trial.

This clone was seen only a few times. CDR3 length: 16 residues. Between the trimmed V and J ends, which lost 2 bases and 1 base, there was a span of 13 bases. The germline gives CDR1 SEHNR, CDR2 FQNEAQ (reference sequence). Following RNA extraction, reverse transcription yielded cDNA that acted as the sequencing template. Libraries were prepared by immunoSEQ multiplex PCR; TCRdb keeps only in-frame clonotypes and omits some of them. Here the sample spans more than 95,000 clones, 41% being singletons. Sequencing input: CD4+ T cells sorted from blood. The receptor was isolated from a human donor with alopecia areata. The chain has TRBV7-9 and TRBJ2-3; D is undetermined. The CDR3 bases are TGTGCCAGCAGCTTAACCGCGCAGGCCCGCACAGATACGCAGTATTTT. Its protein is CASSLTAQARTDTQYF.